The subject of this entry is one T cell receptor beta chain. Its target is not known. This entry is derived from a study of blood T cells in healthy people across ages. Alongside a J-beta primer mix, a sample-barcoded 5' primer served in a second PCR lasting 7 to 11 cycles. TCRdb analysed the 5' RACE reads with MiXCR anew, one entry per CDR3 protein. The data show 1.5 million to 2 million distinct CDR3 sequences, with just under 50% seen just once and over 2% held by the top ten. V gave up 4 bases and J gave up 4 bases, with 19 bases separating them. This CDR3 region has 16 residues. Regarding the study as a whole: Across samples, TCR beta diversity tracked strongly with naive T cell percentage.

The rearrangement joins TRBV12-3 or TRBV12-4 to TRBJ2-5; TRBD1 or TRBD2 may be the D gene (6 bases each). The receptor was isolated from a woman in her forties in good health. Sequencing was done on a sample of blood. The CDR3 DNA reads TGTGCCAGCAGTTCCGCCAGGGGTAGCGGTGGAGAGACCCAGTACTTC. It is translated as CASSSARGSGGETQYF.